The source of this T cell receptor (beta chain) is a study of shared clonotypes between healthy human individuals. This table comes from immunoSEQ multiplex PCR, and its TCRdb copy is limited to in-frame clones, with some not included. Among roughly 2,300,000 clones listed, 92% were seen once. Germline CDR1 SGHNT, CDR2 YYREEE (reference sequence). This CDR3 contains 14 residues. With 4 bases removed from V and 3 bases from J, the gap between germline ends came to 14 bases. This clone showed up just once. Adult donors, all healthy and HIV-negative, had no recent acute infections or vaccinations. The sample comprised naive CD4+ T cells from PBMCs. Subset of the sample: CD45RA+ positively selected. The receptor's source is a man between 18 and 29 years old in good health. Some clones in this sample may be carry-over from other donors' samples. This sequence joins TRBV5-4 and TRBJ2-7; weak D call: TRBD2 (5 bases). In DNA form, the CDR3 reads TGTGCCAGCAGCACCGAGGGCCAGCACTACGAGCAGTACTTC. The encoded protein is CASSTEGQHYEQYF.